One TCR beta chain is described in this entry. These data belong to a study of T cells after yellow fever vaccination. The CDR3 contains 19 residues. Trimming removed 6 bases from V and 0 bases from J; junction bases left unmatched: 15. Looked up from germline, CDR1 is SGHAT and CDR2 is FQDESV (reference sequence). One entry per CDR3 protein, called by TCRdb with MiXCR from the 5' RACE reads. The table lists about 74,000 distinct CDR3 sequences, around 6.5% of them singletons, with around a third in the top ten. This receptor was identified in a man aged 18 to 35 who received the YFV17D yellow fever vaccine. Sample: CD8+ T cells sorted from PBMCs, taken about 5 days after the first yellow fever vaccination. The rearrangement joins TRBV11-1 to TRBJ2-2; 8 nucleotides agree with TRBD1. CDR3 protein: CASSNSGTGDLANTGELFF. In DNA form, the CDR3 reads TGTGCCAGCAGTAATTCCGGGACAGGAGACCTCGCGAACACCGGGGAGCTGTTTTTT.